These 14 T cell receptor beta chains originate from one sample sequenced in a study of tumour-infiltrating T cells in Burkitt lymphoma. The data were produced by immunoSEQ multiplex PCR, yet TCRdb's version contains in-frame clones alone and is incomplete. The table includes roughly 1,500 clones, 90% to 95% detected once. The sample consisted of tumor tissue. The source is a human donor with diffuse large B-cell lymphoma.

The CDR3 sequence: CASSDSQGRQPQHF. CDR3 nucleotide sequence: TGCGCCAGCTCAGACAGCCAGGGTCGACAGCCCCAGCATTTT. The rearrangement joins TRBV10-2 to TRBJ1-5; TRBD1 might be the D (5 bases). V shed 8 bases and J shed 7 bases, with 18 bases lying between them. The CDR3 runs 14 residues. Germline loops: CDR1 WSHSY, CDR2 SAAADI.

The chain employs TRBV5-6 and TRBJ1-2, with D hard to call. Germline V gives CDR1 SGHDT, CDR2 YYEEEE. This CDR3 is 13 amino acids long. The V end was cut by 0 bases, the J end by 5 bases, with 8 bases between. The CDR3 protein is CASSLALGYGYTF. In nucleotides, the CDR3 is TGTGCCAGCAGCTTGGCCTTAGGGTATGGCTACACCTTC.

This clone was detected once. The rearrangement joins TRBV9 to TRBJ1-3; tentative D call: TRBD1 (5 bases). In germline, CDR1 is SGDLS, CDR2 YYNGEE. V dropped 4 bases and J dropped 2 bases, with 19 bases sitting between them. This CDR3 contains 17 residues. This chain's CDR3 is CASSFPMGGSPGNTIYF. CDR3 nucleotides: TGTGCCAGCAGCTTTCCGATGGGGGGAAGCCCTGGAAACACCATATATTTT.

This sequence joins TRBV6-1 and TRBJ1-5; TRBD1 matches 8 bases. J gave up 4 bases and V 6 bases, and 11 bases lay outside the gene matches. This CDR3 comprises 16 residues. CDR1 is MNHNS and CDR2 is SASEGT in the germline V gene. CDR3 protein: CASREKTGGGNQPQHF. CDR3 nucleotide sequence: TGTGCCAGCAGAGAAAAAACAGGGGGGGGTAATCAGCCCCAGCATTTT.

The sample holds one count of this clone. The chain joins TRBV18 to TRBJ1-4, with D perhaps TRBD1 (6 bases). The CDR3 has 15 residues. The ends were cut back, 5 bases at V and 6 bases at J, with 16 bases in the middle. Germline assignment: CDR1 KGHSH and CDR2 LQKENI. In DNA, the CDR3 is TGTGCCAGCTCATCTACGACAGGATGGGATGAAAAACTGTTTTTT. Encoded protein: CASSSTTGWDEKLFF.

The chain has TRBV30 and TRBJ2-3; no clear D gene. Trimming took 5 bases from V and 3 from J, leaving 9 bases between them. The germline gives CDR1 GTSNPN, CDR2 SVGIG (reference sequence). The CDR3 is 12 residues long. CDR3 sequence reads: CAWGYGTDTQYF. For the CDR3, the DNA is TGTGCCTGGGGGTACGGGACAGATACGCAGTATTTT.

The chain joins TRBV9 to TRBJ2-3; 12 nucleotides match TRBD2. The J segment lost 2 bases and the V segment lost 4 bases, leaving 5 bases of the junction unmatched. This CDR3 spans 16 amino acids. Per the germline V gene, CDR1 is SGDLS and CDR2 is YYNGEE. The CDR3 DNA is TGTGCCAGCAGCTTCGGACTAGCGGGGCTCACAGATACGCAGTATTTT. Its protein product is CASSFGLAGLTDTQYF.

Points on this clone: One junction end does not reproduce the germline sequence, and a read error may be involved. This rearrangement joins TRBV13 to TRBJ1-2, with D unclear. CDR3 length: 14 residues. Germline CDR1 is PRHDT and CDR2 is FYEKMQ (reference sequence). Here the CDR3 reads CASSSGRPYYGYTF. The CDR3 DNA reads as TGTGCCAGCAGTTCCGGACGGCCATACTACGGCTACACCTTC.

The chain combines TRBV27 with TRBJ2-3; possibly TRBD2 for D (6 bases). Trimming removed 8 bases at V and 2 bases at J, with 20 bases between. Germline V gives CDR1 MNHEY, CDR2 SMNVEV (reference sequence). This CDR3 is built from 16 residues. The DNA for the CDR3 is TGTGCCAGCTCCCTTTCCCCGGGACTCCACACAGATACGCAGTATTTT. As protein: CASSLSPGLHTDTQYF.

The chain couples TRBV7-9 to TRBJ2-7, with 9 bases identical to TRBD1. The CDR3 is made up of 15 amino acids. The V and J ends lost 3 bases and 5 bases, in that order; junction bases with no gene match: 8. Germline-derived CDR1 and CDR2 are SEHNR and FQNEAQ (reference sequence). CDR3 coding DNA: TGTGCCAGCAGCTTGGCAGACAGGGGGGGGAACGAGCAGTACTTC. Amino acids: CASSLADRGGNEQYF. Full variable domain (remainder filled in from reference TRBV7-9 and TRBJ2-7): DTGVSQNPRHKITKRGQNVTFRCDPISEHNRLYWYRQTLGQGPEFLTYFQNEAQLEKSRLLSDRFSAERPKGSFSTLEIQRTEQGDSAMYLCASSLADRGGNEQYFGPGTRLTVT.

The rearrangement links TRBV9 to TRBJ2-3; no definite D call. Germline CDR1 and CDR2: SGDLS and YYNGEE. V lost 4 bases and J lost 6, with 15 bases in between. The CDR3 totals 14 residues. This CDR3 reads CASSFGRNQDTQYF. The CDR3 region has the DNA TGTGCCAGCAGCTTCGGACGGAATCAGGATACGCAGTATTTT. Variable domain in full (rest from reference TRBV9 and TRBJ2-3): DSGVTQTPKHLITATGQRVTLRCSPRSGDLSVYWYQQSLDQGLQFLIQYYNGEERAKGNILERFSAQQFPDLHSELNLSSLELGDSALYFCASSFGRNQDTQYFGPGTRLTVL.

This clone was recorded a few times. This chain uses TRBV6-5 with TRBJ1-1; no clear D gene. V was shortened by 6 bases and J by 4 bases, with 15 bases between the two germline ends. The CDR3 spans 14 residues. Looked up from germline, CDR1 is MNHEY and CDR2 is SVGAGI. CDR3 loop: CASSLEFRGTEAFF. CDR3 in DNA: TGTGCCAGCAGCCTTGAGTTCCGGGGCACTGAAGCTTTCTTT.

The V call is TRBV29-1, the J call TRBJ1-1; 7 bases are a match to TRBD1. V was pared by 3 bases and J by 4 bases, with 8 bases of the junction left unmatched. The CDR3 contains 14 residues. Germline assignment: CDR1 SQVTM and CDR2 ANQGSEA. CDR3 protein: CSVDLRGLGTEAFF. CDR3 sequence (DNA): TGCAGCGTTGATCTCAGGGGGTTAGGCACTGAAGCTTTCTTT.

The rearrangement joins TRBV7-6 to TRBJ2-2; TRBD1 agrees at 7 bases. The germline V gene has CDR1 SGHVS and CDR2 FNYEAQ. V dropped 4 bases and J dropped 4; count of bases not matched to a gene: 12. CDR3 length: 17 amino acids. CDR3 region: CASSSITGAAPTGELFF. CDR3 coding DNA: TGTGCCAGCAGCTCAATTACAGGGGCCGCGCCCACCGGGGAGCTGTTTTTT.